These T cell receptor beta chains were read from a single sample in a study of cytomegalovirus exposure and HLA in healthy donors. The table came from immunoSEQ multiplex PCR; TCRdb's copy has only in-frame clones and leaves some out. The sample includes 100,000 to 150,000 clones, about 85% seen only once; the top ten take under 2%. The sample taken for sequencing was PBMCs. These receptor sequences come from a boy between 10 and 17 years old in good health and CMV-seronegative. CDR3s include the opening cysteine and the closing phenylalanine or tryptophan. D genes are given only for firm matches. Part of the rows lack a size; the others show once, few, many or a class for expanded clones.

j_call: TRBJ2-5; d_call: TRBD1; clone_size: -; v_call: TRBV7-9; cdr3_aa: CASSSTGGRETQYF; cdr3_nt: TGTGCCAGCAGCTCCACAGGGGGTAGAGAGACCCAGTACTTC
j_call: TRBJ2-1; d_call: -; clone_size: -; v_call: TRBV7-9; cdr3_aa: CASSLAAADYNEQFF; cdr3_nt: TGTGCCAGCAGCTTAGCGGCAGCGGACTACAATGAGCAGTTCTTC
j_call: TRBJ1-2; d_call: -; clone_size: -; v_call: TRBV18; cdr3_aa: CASSPNLAENYGYTF; cdr3_nt: TGTGCCAGCTCACCAAATTTAGCTGAGAACTATGGCTACACCTTC
j_call: TRBJ1-1; d_call: TRBD1; clone_size: few; v_call: TRBV6-5; cdr3_aa: CASSYSPGGTEAFF; cdr3_nt: TGTGCCAGCAGTTACTCGCCAGGGGGCACTGAAGCTTTCTTT
j_call: TRBJ2-7; d_call: TRBD1; clone_size: -; v_call: TRBV7-9; cdr3_aa: CASSSGQGASYEQYF; cdr3_nt: TGTGCCAGCAGCTCTGGACAGGGGGCTTCCTACGAGCAGTACTTC
j_call: TRBJ1-4; d_call: -; clone_size: -; v_call: TRBV4-1; cdr3_aa: CASSAMGGGAGEKLFF; cdr3_nt: TGCGCCAGCAGCGCAATGGGTGGCGGGGCAGGGGAAAAACTGTTTTTT
j_call: TRBJ2-2; d_call: TRBD2; clone_size: -; v_call: TRBV19; cdr3_aa: CASSIERLAGGNTGELFF; cdr3_nt: TGTGCCAGTAGTATAGAAAGACTAGCGGGAGGGAACACCGGGGAGCTGTTTTTT
j_call: TRBJ1-4; d_call: -; clone_size: -; v_call: TRBV2; cdr3_aa: CASIQDNEKLFF; cdr3_nt: TGTGCCAGCATTCAGGATAATGAAAAACTGTTTTTT
j_call: TRBJ1-1; d_call: -; clone_size: -; v_call: TRBV4-3; cdr3_aa: CASSHLTGANTEAFF; cdr3_nt: TGCGCCAGCAGCCACCTGACAGGAGCTAACACTGAAGCTTTCTTT
j_call: TRBJ1-3; d_call: TRBD1; clone_size: -; v_call: TRBV9; cdr3_aa: CASSARQGVSGNTIYF; cdr3_nt: TGTGCCAGCAGCGCCCGACAGGGGGTGTCTGGAAACACCATATATTTT
j_call: TRBJ2-2; d_call: TRBD2; clone_size: -; v_call: TRBV27; cdr3_aa: CASRISGAGGELFF; cdr3_nt: TGTGCCAGCAGGATTAGCGGGGCGGGCGGGGAGCTGTTTTTT
j_call: TRBJ2-2; d_call: TRBD2; clone_size: -; v_call: TRBV5-1; cdr3_aa: CASSEREGGTGELFF; cdr3_nt: TGCGCCAGCAGCGAGCGGGAGGGGGGCACCGGGGAGCTGTTTTTT
j_call: TRBJ1-1; d_call: TRBD1; clone_size: -; v_call: TRBV19; cdr3_aa: CALKARQGDNTEAFF; cdr3_nt: TGTGCCCTTAAGGCCCGACAGGGGGACAACACTGAAGCTTTCTTT
j_call: TRBJ1-2; d_call: TRBD1; clone_size: -; v_call: TRBV19; cdr3_aa: CASSPTGTVNYGYTF; cdr3_nt: TGTGCCAGTAGTCCTACCGGGACAGTTAACTATGGCTACACCTTC
j_call: TRBJ2-3; d_call: -; clone_size: -; v_call: TRBV4-1; cdr3_aa: CASSPPPGGTDTQYF; cdr3_nt: TGCGCCAGCAGCCCCCCCCCGGGGGGCACAGATACGCAGTATTTT
j_call: TRBJ2-1; d_call: -; clone_size: -; v_call: TRBV19; cdr3_aa: CASSMPPGATVYNEQFF; cdr3_nt: TGTGCCAGTAGTATGCCCCCAGGGGCCACCGTATACAATGAGCAGTTCTTC
j_call: TRBJ1-2; d_call: TRBD1; clone_size: -; v_call: TRBV19; cdr3_aa: CASSIDGTGAGYTF; cdr3_nt: TGTGCCAGTAGTATAGACGGGACAGGCGCTGGCTACACCTTC
j_call: TRBJ2-1; d_call: -; clone_size: once; v_call: TRBV30; cdr3_aa: CAWSFARYNEQFF; cdr3_nt: TGTGCCTGGAGTTTCGCCCGGTACAATGAGCAGTTCTTC
j_call: TRBJ2-7; d_call: TRBD1; clone_size: -; v_call: TRBV9; cdr3_aa: CASSLSGTGTIYEQYF; cdr3_nt: TGTGCCAGCAGCTTATCCGGGACAGGAACCATCTACGAGCAGTACTTC
j_call: TRBJ2-1; d_call: TRBD2; clone_size: -; v_call: TRBV5-1; cdr3_aa: CASSTAASGGAGEQFF; cdr3_nt: TGCGCCAGCAGCACGGCGGCTAGCGGGGGGGCTGGTGAGCAGTTCTTC
j_call: TRBJ1-2; d_call: -; clone_size: once; v_call: TRBV11-2; cdr3_aa: CASSSLRGWGYGYTF; cdr3_nt: TGTGCCAGCAGCTCCCTCAGGGGTTGGGGCTATGGCTACACCTTC
j_call: TRBJ1-3; d_call: -; clone_size: once; v_call: TRBV5-8; cdr3_aa: CASSLGQAVFGNTIYF; cdr3_nt: TGTGCCAGCAGCTTGGGACAGGCAGTTTTTGGAAACACCATATATTTT
j_call: TRBJ2-7; d_call: TRBD2; clone_size: -; v_call: TRBV19; cdr3_aa: CASSAVAGGNEQYF; cdr3_nt: TGTGCCAGTAGTGCAGTAGCGGGAGGGAACGAGCAGTACTTC
j_call: TRBJ2-3; d_call: -; clone_size: few; v_call: TRBV10-3; cdr3_aa: CATELSRASDTQYF; cdr3_nt: TGTGCCACCGAGTTGTCCAGAGCGTCAGATACGCAGTATTTT
j_call: TRBJ2-5; d_call: -; clone_size: once; v_call: TRBV4-3; cdr3_aa: CASSQFAGREETQYF; cdr3_nt: TGCGCCAGCAGCCAGTTCGCCGGGAGAGAAGAGACCCAGTACTTC
j_call: TRBJ2-4; d_call: -; clone_size: -; v_call: TRBV5-1; cdr3_aa: CASSPQLAKNIQYF; cdr3_nt: TGCGCCAGCAGCCCACAGCTAGCCAAAAACATTCAGTACTTC
j_call: TRBJ2-1; d_call: -; clone_size: -; v_call: TRBV5-1; cdr3_aa: CASSPPGGGETNEQFF; cdr3_nt: TGCGCCAGCAGCCCACCGGGTGGCGGGGAGACGAATGAGCAGTTCTTC
j_call: TRBJ1-2; d_call: -; clone_size: -; v_call: TRBV15; cdr3_aa: CATGGGAGLYGYTF; cdr3_nt: TGTGCCACAGGGGGGGGAGCCGGGCTCTATGGCTACACCTTC
j_call: TRBJ2-1; d_call: TRBD1; clone_size: -; v_call: TRBV13; cdr3_aa: CASSFSTGGYNEQFF; cdr3_nt: TGTGCCAGCAGCTTTTCGACAGGGGGCTACAATGAGCAGTTCTTC
j_call: TRBJ2-2; d_call: -; clone_size: -; v_call: TRBV4-1; cdr3_aa: CASSQPNGDRTPNTGELFF; cdr3_nt: TGCGCCAGCAGCCAACCCAACGGGGATAGGACTCCGAACACCGGGGAGCTGTTTTTT
j_call: TRBJ1-5; d_call: -; clone_size: -; v_call: TRBV5-1; cdr3_aa: CASSFGDNQPQHF; cdr3_nt: TGCGCCAGCAGCTTCGGGGATAATCAGCCCCAGCATTTT
j_call: TRBJ1-1; d_call: TRBD1; clone_size: -; v_call: TRBV7-2; cdr3_aa: CASSKDRDTEAFF; cdr3_nt: TGTGCCAGCAGCAAAGACAGGGACACTGAAGCTTTCTTT
j_call: TRBJ2-3; d_call: -; clone_size: -; v_call: TRBV7-3; cdr3_aa: CASSLIGGGTDTQYF; cdr3_nt: TGTGCCAGCAGCTTAATTGGCGGTGGCACAGATACGCAGTATTTT
j_call: TRBJ2-7; d_call: -; clone_size: -; v_call: TRBV7-2; cdr3_aa: CASSLAQPVGEQYF; cdr3_nt: TGTGCCAGCAGCTTAGCGCAACCCGTCGGCGAGCAGTACTTC
j_call: TRBJ2-2; d_call: -; clone_size: few; v_call: TRBV6-5; cdr3_aa: CASNGRVGSGELFF; cdr3_nt: TGTGCCAGCAATGGCAGGGTAGGGTCCGGGGAGCTGTTTTTT
j_call: TRBJ1-6; d_call: TRBD1; clone_size: -; v_call: TRBV18; cdr3_aa: CASSPGTDNSPLHF; cdr3_nt: TGTGCCAGCTCACCCGGGACAGACAATTCACCCCTCCACTTT
j_call: TRBJ2-7; d_call: TRBD1; clone_size: few; v_call: TRBV15; cdr3_aa: CATSSDRDYEQYF; cdr3_nt: TGTGCCACCAGCAGCGACAGGGACTACGAGCAGTACTTC